This T cell receptor (beta chain) was profiled in a study of T cell repertoires in cytomegalovirus infection. TCRdb independently ran MiXCR on the reads; one entry per CDR3 protein. The sample shows about half a million distinct CDR3 sequences, around 30% of them seen only once. This clonotype was counted a few times. Its antigen is not identified. V was shortened by 5 bases and J by 3 bases, with 11 bases between the two germline ends. The CDR3 runs to 14 residues. The germline CDR1 and CDR2 sequences are MNHEY and SVGEGT. The genes are TRBV6-2 or TRBV6-3 and TRBJ1-5, with a tentative D call TRBD1 (6 bases). Sequenced here: cultured PBMCs, sampled from culture after CMV antigen stimulation. The sequence came from a human donor in good health (CMV status not recorded). Some clones in this sample may be carry-over from other donors' samples. The CDR3 DNA is TGTGCCAGCAGTGACGGGGGCCCCAATCAGCCCCAGCATTTT. It codes for CASSDGGPNQPQHF.